Sequencing of this TCR beta chain was carried out in a study of blood T cell repertoires in COVID-19. The Seattle patients, enrolled during active infection, were followed longitudinally. Concerning this clone itself: Different DNA sequences within this sample yield the same CDR3.

V was cut by 2 bases and J by 4 bases, with 9 bases left in between. CDR1 and CDR2 (germline): GTSNPN, SVGIG (reference sequence). This CDR3 comprises 12 residues. Sequenced by immunoSEQ multiplex PCR; TCRdb stores in-frame clones only, minus some. The sample carries approximately 440,000 clones, about 91% recorded once. Source material: peripheral blood. The chain has TRBV30 and TRBJ2-7; D is uncertain. The sequence derives from a woman aged 45-65 years with COVID-19, enrolled during active disease. CDR3 region: CAWSPTEYEQYF. The CDR3, as DNA: TGTGCCTGGAGTCCGACTGAATACGAGCAGTACTTC. Full variable domain (remainder filled in from reference TRBV30 and TRBJ2-7): SQTIHQWPATLVQPVGSPLSLECTVEGTSNPNLYWYRQAAGRGLQLLFYSVGIGQISSEVPQNLSASRPQDRQFILSSKKLLLSDSGFYLCAWSPTEYEQYFGPGTRLTVT.